This paragraph reports one T cell receptor beta chain. The data belong to a study of cytomegalovirus exposure and HLA in healthy donors. Profiling relied on immunoSEQ multiplex PCR, and the TCRdb table lists in-frame clones only, not all of them. The sample records approximately 220,000 clones, over 80% being singletons. This CDR3 spans 21 amino acids. The ends were cut back, 1 base at V and 2 bases at J, with 26 bases in the middle. CDR1 is MGHRA, CDR2 YSYEKL, per germline. This receptor was taken from a woman aged 25 to 39 in good health and CMV-seropositive. Sample: PBMCs. The genes are TRBV4-1 and TRBJ2-2; a possible D gene is TRBD2 (6 bases). The CDR3 sequence: CASSQVGLKKSGSYNTGELFF. The CDR3 DNA is TGCGCCAGCAGCCAAGTCGGACTAAAGAAAAGCGGATCATATAACACCGGGGAGCTGTTTTTT.